Each of the 30 T cell receptor beta chains below was sequenced from the same sample in a study of T cells in Graves' hyperthyroidism and ophthalmopathy. TCR beta CDR3 regions were amplified from RNA. TCR CDR3 regions were first amplified by RT-PCR with HTBI primers. TCRdb passed the multiplex PCR reads through MiXCR, listing each CDR3 protein once. Seen here are approximately 520,000 distinct CDR3 sequences, less than 25% observed once, and the top ten hold about 30%. Sequenced sample: blood. Source of these receptors: a man between 18 and 35 years old with Graves' hyperthyroidism.

Ten or more counts support this clonotype. The J gene is TRBJ2-2, the V gene TRBV28, with 9 bases identical to TRBD1. V trimming: 4 bases; J trimming: 4 bases; junction bases outside the gene matches: 4. CDR3 size: 15 residues. Germline V gene sequence: CDR1 MDHEN, CDR2 SYDVKM. The DNA of the CDR3 is TGTGCCAGCAGTTCGAGGGACAGGGTCACCGGGGAGCTGTTTTTT. Protein sequence: CASSSRDRVTGELFF.

There are many counts of this clonotype. The rearrangement links TRBV12-5 to TRBJ2-7; a weak D match, TRBD1 (7 bases). Germline V gene data show CDR1 as LGHNT and CDR2 as FRNRAP. The CDR3 contains 13 residues. V lost 5 bases and J 6 bases, leaving 14 bases between the germline ends. For the CDR3, the DNA is TGTGCTAGTGGTGCCATTCAGGGGGGCGAGCAGTACTTC. This codes for CASGAIQGGEQYF.

The chain links TRBV13 to TRBJ1-1, with 7 bases fitting TRBD1. CDR1 is PRHDT and CDR2 is FYEKMQ in the germline V gene (reference sequence). V lost 2 bases and J lost 5; bases outside the gene matches: 5. The CDR3 is made up of 14 amino acids. The CDR3 DNA reads TGTGCCAGCAGCTTAAACAGGGGTATTACTGAAGCTTTCTTT. This translates into CASSLNRGITEAFF. The complete variable domain, with remaining parts taken from reference TRBV13 and TRBJ1-1, reads AAGVIQSPRHLIKEKRETATLKCYPIPRHDTVYWYQQGPGQDPQFLISFYEKMQSDKGSIPDRFSAQQFSDYHSELNMSSLELGDSALYFCASSLNRGITEAFFGQGTRLTVV.

The genes are TRBV7-9 and TRBJ2-7; tentatively, D is TRBD1 or TRBD2 (6 bases each). CDR3 size: 14 residues. The V end lost 4 bases, the J end lost 3 bases, and 13 bases lay between the germline ends. Germline V CDR1 and CDR2: SEHNR, FQNEAQ (reference sequence). As DNA, the CDR3 is TGTGCCAGCAGCTCTGGGGGGCCTATCTACGAGCAGTACTTC. This gives the protein CASSSGGPIYEQYF.

This clonotype was seen at least ten times. The junction differs from germline at one of its ends, possibly a read error. The chain uses TRBV19 and TRBJ1-5, with TRBD1 matching over 9 bases. This CDR3 region has 15 residues. The V gene's germline CDR1 is LNHDA and CDR2 SQIVND (reference sequence). CDR3 loop: CASNKPGQGNQSQHF. As DNA, the CDR3 is TGTGCCAGTAACAAACCGGGACAGGGCAATCAGTCCCAGCATTTT.

With respect to this clonotype: Given a much more abundant clone one base away, this may be a read error. The rearrangement links TRBV30 to TRBJ1-2; no firm D call. This CDR3 contains 13 residues. Germline V gene sequence: CDR1 GTSNPN, CDR2 SVGIG (reference sequence). CDR3 in DNA: TGTGTCTGGAGTGATGGGAGGAACTATGGCTACACCTTC. Amino acids: CVWSDGRNYGYTF. The entire variable domain, with the rest obtained from reference TRBV30 and TRBJ1-2, is as follows: SQTIHQWPATLVQPVGSPLSLECTVEGTSNPNLYWYRQAAGRGLQLLFYSVGIGQISSEVPQNLSASRPQDRQFILSSKKLLLSDSGFYLCVWSDGRNYGYTFGSGTRLTVV.

This clonotype was seen many times. The V and J genes are TRBV10-3 and TRBJ1-2, with D hard to call. V was clipped by 2 bases and J by 9 bases, with 10 bases between them. Germline-derived CDR1 and CDR2 are ENHRY and SYGVKD. CDR3 length: 12 amino acids. The DNA for the CDR3 is TGTGCCATCAGTGAGGTCCTCAACAGCTACACCTTC. Its protein is CAISEVLNSYTF.

This clonotype showed up many times. The chain is built from TRBV6-6 and TRBJ2-7; TRBD2 aligns across 8 bases. Germline V gives CDR1 MNHNY, CDR2 SVGAGI (reference sequence). The CDR3 sequence is 14 residues long. V lost 7 bases to trimming and J lost 3 bases; unmatched junction nucleotides: 8. The CDR3 bases are TGTGCCAGCACCTTCGGGGGGGGGGACTACGAGCAGTACTTC. This sequence encodes CASTFGGGDYEQYF.

This clonotype showed up many times. A clone one base away is much larger, so this may be a read error. The chain couples TRBV28 to TRBJ2-5; D is unclear. The germline V gene encodes CDR1 MDHEN and CDR2 SYDVKM. This CDR3 has 14 amino acids. The CDR3 coding sequence is TGTGCCAGCAGTTCAAACCCAGGTGGAGAGACCAAGTACTTC. Its translation is CASSSNPGGETKYF.

This clonotype has ten or more counts. J is TRBJ1-1 and V is TRBV6-5; unclear D gene. The CDR3 contains 13 residues. Trimming pared 0 bases from V and 8 bases from J, leaving 10 bases between. Looked up from germline, CDR1 is MNHEY and CDR2 is SVGAGI. The CDR3 DNA reads as TGTGCCAGCAGTTACTCGACGCCTGGAGAAGCTTTCTTT. Translation: CASSYSTPGEAFF.

This chain links TRBV18 with TRBJ1-2, with D perhaps TRBD1 (5 bases). The CDR3 extends over 14 amino acids. The germline V gene encodes CDR1 KGHSH and CDR2 LQKENI. The germline V and J ends were trimmed by 0 bases and 5 bases, with 10 bases remaining between them. The CDR3 is CASSPPSTGYGYTF. Written as DNA, the CDR3 is TGTGCCAGCTCACCACCGTCTACAGGATATGGCTACACCTTC. Full variable domain (remainder filled in from reference TRBV18 and TRBJ1-2): NAGVMQNPRHLVRRRGQEARLRCSPMKGHSHVYWYRQLPEEGLKFMVYLQKENIIDESGMPKERFSAEFPKEGPSILRIQQVVRGDSAAYFCASSPPSTGYGYTFGSGTRLTVV.

This clonotype has at least ten counts. The rearrangement uses TRBV30 and TRBJ1-5, with D perhaps matching TRBD1 (5 bases). Trimming shortened V by 3 bases and J by 5 bases, and 11 bases separated the two germline ends. The germline V gene has CDR1 GTSNPN and CDR2 SVGIG (reference sequence). The CDR3 contains 13 residues. The CDR3 sequence: CAWSSGSDQPQHF. The CDR3 region has the DNA TGTGCCTGGAGCTCAGGGTCGGATCAGCCCCAGCATTTT.

J is TRBJ2-2 and V is TRBV7-9; no clear D gene. V lost 5 bases and J lost 1, with 8 bases in between. The length of the CDR3 is 14 residues. Germline assignment: CDR1 SEHNR and CDR2 FQNEAQ (reference sequence). The CDR3, as DNA: TGTGCCAGCAGCCCCATCATGAACACCGGGGAGCTGTTTTTT. This translates into CASSPIMNTGELFF.

This clonotype occurred a few times. A junction boundary mismatches the germline segment, possibly from a read error. The chain carries TRBV3-1 and TRBJ1-1, with TRBD1 as a possible D gene (6 bases). Germline V gene lookup returns CDR1 LGHDT and CDR2 YNNKEL (reference sequence). The CDR3 runs to 12 residues. Here the CDR3 reads CANSRVGTEAFF. The CDR3 DNA sequence: TGTGCCAACAGCCGCGTAGGGACAGAAGCTTTCTTT.

The rearrangement uses TRBV30 and TRBJ1-1; no firm D call. V lost 0 bases to trimming and J lost 2 bases, with 7 bases between them. Germline loops: CDR1 GTSNPN, CDR2 SVGIG (reference sequence). The length of the CDR3 is 13 residues. Written as DNA, the CDR3 is TGTGCCTGGAGTGTACGGGCCAACACTGAAGCTTTCTTT. Protein product: CAWSVRANTEAFF.

Only one count was recorded for this clonotype. A much larger clonotype is one base distant, so this may be a read error. This chain connects TRBV28 to TRBJ1-1; perhaps TRBD1 as D (6 bases). V was cut by 7 bases and J by 12 bases, with 15 bases left in between. CDR3 length equals 11 residues. Germline assignment: CDR1 MDHEN and CDR2 SYDVKM. Written as DNA, the CDR3 is TGTGCCAGCAATTACAGGGAGCGATCTTTCTTT. This translates into CASNYRERSFF.

At least ten counts were recorded for this clonotype. V and J are TRBV6-6 and TRBJ1-1, with TRBD1 matching over 11 bases. V dropped 0 bases and J dropped 0; count of bases not matched to a gene: 3. Looked up from germline, CDR1 is MNHNY and CDR2 is SVGAGI (reference sequence). CDR3 length: 17 amino acids. This chain's CDR3 is CASSYSLGQGVNTEAFF. CDR3 nucleotides: TGTGCCAGCAGTTACTCGCTGGGACAGGGGGTGAACACTGAAGCTTTCTTT.

This clonotype was detected a few times. The chain is built from TRBV27 and TRBJ2-1; 13 bases are shared with TRBD2. Germline CDR1 is MNHEY and CDR2 is SMNVEV (reference sequence). There are 17 residues in the CDR3. After removal of 5 bases from V and 1 base from J, the junction contained 5 bases not matched to a gene. The CDR3 reads CASSLLTSGGSYNEQFF. In DNA, the CDR3 is TGTGCCAGCAGTCTCCTGACTAGCGGGGGGTCCTACAATGAGCAGTTCTTC.

This clonotype appeared many times. CDR3: CASSPREAGPGELFF. CDR3 nucleotide sequence: TGTGCCAGCAGTCCCCGGGAGGCCGGTCCCGGGGAGCTGTTTTTT. The chain combines TRBV6-2 or TRBV6-3 with TRBJ2-2, with 7 bases that match TRBD2. Unmatched junction bases numbered 9, after V lost 5 bases and J lost 6 bases. In germline, CDR1 is MNHEY, CDR2 SVGEGT. The CDR3 is 15 amino acids.

This clonotype was picked up many times. The chain recombines TRBV12-3 or TRBV12-4 with TRBJ2-6; tentative D call: TRBD1 (6 bases). The CDR3 contains 14 residues. Trimming shortened V by 4 bases and J by 2 bases, and 6 bases separated the two germline ends. The CDR3 sequence is CASSYRAGANVLTF. The CDR3 nucleotides read TGTGCCAGCAGTTACAGGGCTGGGGCCAACGTCCTGACTTTC.

This clonotype was counted many times. The V call is TRBV25-1, the J call TRBJ2-5; D possibly uses TRBD1 or TRBD2 (5 bases each). With 4 bases removed from V and 3 bases from J, the gap between germline ends came to 18 bases. The CDR3 totals 16 residues. Germline values: CDR1 MGHDK, CDR2 SYGVNS. CDR3 protein: CASSVGAGLRKETQYF. The CDR3 region has the DNA TGTGCCAGCAGTGTAGGGGCCGGACTGCGAAAAGAGACCCAGTACTTC.

The chain has TRBV6-2 or TRBV6-3 and TRBJ1-2; 10 bases are shared with TRBD1. Germline CDR1 reads MNHEY; CDR2 reads SVGEGT. Trimming took 5 bases from V and 3 from J; bases not matched to a gene: 6. CDR3 size: 15 residues. CDR3 loop: CASSPLGQGHYGYTF. Written as DNA, the CDR3 is TGTGCCAGCAGTCCCTTGGGACAGGGGCACTATGGCTACACCTTC.

V is TRBV7-8 and J is TRBJ1-5; D call uncertain. V lost 5 bases, J lost 3 bases, and 8 bases lay in between. Germline V gene data show CDR1 as SGHVS and CDR2 as FQNEAQ. CDR3 size: 13 residues. CDR3 amino acids: CASSIYDNQPQHF. Written as DNA, the CDR3 is TGTGCCAGCAGCATCTATGACAATCAGCCCCAGCATTTT.

This chain links TRBV12-3 or TRBV12-4 with TRBJ2-2; D not resolved. This CDR3 contains 15 residues. Trimming removed 7 bases from V and 3 bases from J, with 15 bases in between. CDR3 region: CASTPQAADTGELFF. The CDR3, as DNA: TGTGCCAGCACCCCGCAGGCGGCGGACACCGGGGAGCTGTTTTTT.

This clonotype appeared many times. The chain carries TRBV28 and TRBJ1-2, with D perhaps matching TRBD1 (5 bases). Germline V gives CDR1 MDHEN, CDR2 SYDVKM. V gave up 4 bases and J gave up 2 bases, with 14 bases separating them. This CDR3 has 15 amino acids. CDR3 in DNA: TGTGCCAGCAGTTCACAGGAGTCCGGGAACTATGGCTACACCTTC. Translation: CASSSQESGNYGYTF.

There are many counts of this clonotype. The chain combines TRBV29-1 with TRBJ2-5; 13 bases are a match to TRBD2. The ends lost 6 bases at V and 5 bases at J; junction bases unmatched: 9. Germline CDR1 reads SQVTM; CDR2 reads ANQGSEA. This CDR3 spans 15 amino acids. CDR3: CSVLLAGGRVETQYF. CDR3 nucleotide sequence: TGCAGCGTCTTACTAGCGGGGGGGCGGGTTGAGACCCAGTACTTC.

The table lists this clonotype with a few counts. This rearrangement joins TRBV2 to TRBJ1-5, with 7 positions matching TRBD1. The V gene end was trimmed by 6 bases and the J gene end by 2 bases; junction bases not matched to a gene: 4. CDR1 SNHLY and CDR2 FYNNEI come from the germline V gene. The CDR3 loop spans 14 amino acids. The CDR3 protein is CASSRGEGNQPQHF. CDR3 in DNA: TGTGCCAGCAGCAGGGGGGAAGGCAATCAGCCCCAGCATTTT.

This clonotype showed up many times. The chain recombines TRBV11-2 with TRBJ2-5; D unresolved. V lost 5 bases and J 4 bases, leaving 8 bases between the germline ends. CDR1 SGHAT and CDR2 FQNNGV come from the germline V gene. This CDR3 is built from 12 residues. The CDR3 here is CASSLTPETQYF. The CDR3 DNA sequence: TGTGCCAGCAGCCTTACGCCAGAGACCCAGTACTTC.

Note on this clonotype: This may be a read error, as it is one base from a much larger clone. V gene TRBV10-3 combines with J gene TRBJ2-7; TRBD1 is a possible D gene (6 bases). Germline values: CDR1 ENHRY, CDR2 SYGVKD. V gave up 6 bases and J gave up 1 base, with 16 bases separating them. The CDR3 is 15 amino acids. This CDR3 reads CAISPTGTTSYEQYF. Written as DNA, the CDR3 is TGTGCCATCAGCCCCACCGGGACAACTTCCTACGAGCAGTACTTC.

The rearrangement joins TRBV6-5 to TRBJ1-2; D gene unclear. CDR1 is MNHEY, CDR2 SVGAGI, per germline. The V end was cut by 2 bases, the J end by 5 bases, with 12 bases between. This CDR3 is 14 amino acids long. The CDR3 here is CASSYRAAGYGYTF. CDR3 coding DNA: TGTGCCAGCAGTTACAGGGCCGCCGGGTATGGCTACACCTTC.